Included here is one T cell receptor (beta chain) sequence, with context. Antigen: not known. Germline V gene sequence: CDR1 MNHEY, CDR2 SVGAGI. The V end lost 5 bases, the J end lost 7 bases, and 14 bases lay between the germline ends. The CDR3 sequence is 13 residues long. This sample was taken from a study of T-cell memory formation after mild COVID-19. In the study overall: Each donor largely had its own TCR clusters. The study, taken as a whole, reports: Researchers could not confirm that second-wave clones peaking on day 37 targeted SARS-CoV-2. Clones that got smaller from day 15 to 85 had even CD4/CD8, while clones growing later tipped toward CD4+.

In TCRdb, the 5' RACE reads were re-called with MiXCR into one record per CDR3 protein. Among around 200,000 distinct CDR3 sequences, 20% to 25% were seen once, and the ten largest hold more than 20%. The TCR was taken from an adult woman who had mild COVID-19 (a few samples of this study predate the infection). Cell type and time point are not known. The gene calls are TRBV6-5 and TRBJ1-2; possible D gene TRBD1, 5 bases. Sequences were obtained from PBMCs or a T cell subset sorted from them (not recorded which). In nucleotides, the CDR3 is TGTGCCAGCAGTGGCCAGGGCTTCTCTGGCTACACCTTC. This gives the protein CASSGQGFSGYTF.